These 20 T cell receptor beta chains were all obtained from the same sample, sequenced in a study of T-cell reconstitution after alpha-beta-depleted transplantation in children. Preparing the TCRbeta library involved the use of unique molecular identifiers. TCRdb called the PCR reads again in MiXCR, with one record for every CDR3 protein. In the table there are 70,000 to 95,000 distinct CDR3 sequences, less than 15% of which are singletons. The specimen was PBMCs from the stem cell graft donor, collected from the stem cell graft. The receptors come from a human donor who donated a stem cell graft to a child with inherited bone marrow failure.

This clonotype showed up many times. This rearrangement joins TRBV10-3 to TRBJ2-3; 8 nucleotides agree with TRBD2. V shed 6 bases, J shed 0 bases, and the junction held 2 bases outside the gene matches. Germline CDR1 reads ENHRY; CDR2 reads SYGVKD. The CDR3 consists of 14 residues. In DNA form, the CDR3 reads TGTGCCATCAGGACTAGCGAGAGCACAGATACGCAGTATTTT. Protein product: CAIRTSESTDTQYF.

Ten or more counts support this clonotype. This chain uses TRBV20-1 with TRBJ1-5, with 8 bases aligning to TRBD1. CDR3 length: 16 amino acids. Germline CDR1 reads DFQATT; CDR2 reads SNEGSKA (reference sequence). V trimming: 6 bases; J trimming: 1 base; junction bases outside the gene matches: 11. The CDR3 region is CSATHPGQGSNQPQHF. CDR3 sequence (DNA): TGCAGTGCAACACACCCCGGACAGGGAAGCAATCAGCCCCAGCATTTT.

J is TRBJ2-1 and V is TRBV5-1, with TRBD2 as a possible D gene (5 bases). Per germline, CDR1 SGHRS and CDR2 YFSETQ. V shed 6 bases and J shed 9 bases, with 16 bases lying between them. This CDR3 is built from 13 residues. CDR3 in amino acids: CASTWLDAGEQFF. CDR3 in DNA: TGCGCCAGCACCTGGTTGGACGCGGGTGAGCAGTTCTTC.

Ten or more counts support this clonotype. V gene TRBV19 combines with J gene TRBJ1-1; TRBD1 might be the D (5 bases). The V gene lost 9 bases and the J gene lost 2 bases, with 16 bases spanning the gap. Germline V gene data show CDR1 as LNHDA and CDR2 as SQIVND (reference sequence). The CDR3 is 14 residues long. The CDR3: CASGVGQGNTEAFF. CDR3 coding DNA: TGTGCCAGCGGGGTGGGGCAGGGAAACACTGAAGCTTTCTTT.

Many counts were recorded for this clonotype. The J gene is TRBJ2-1, the V gene TRBV9, with 8 nucleotides matching TRBD2. Germline-derived CDR1 and CDR2 are SGDLS and YYNGEE. The CDR3 totals 15 residues. Trimming cost V 3 bases and J 4 bases; bases outside gene matches: 6. CDR3 nucleotides: TGTGCCAGCAGCGCGGACGGGGGGGGATACAATGAGCAGTTCTTC. This sequence encodes CASSADGGGYNEQFF.

This chain joins TRBV4-3 and TRBJ2-2, with D perhaps matching TRBD1 (6 bases). This CDR3 has 17 residues. Deletions cut 4 bases from V and 1 base from J, with 16 bases between. Germline V gene data show CDR1 as LGHNA and CDR2 as YSLEER. CDR3 sequence reads: CASSPQRQALNTGELFF. The CDR3 DNA is TGCGCCAGCAGCCCCCAGAGACAGGCGTTGAACACCGGGGAGCTGTTTTTT.

The sample holds many counts of this clonotype. V and J are TRBV11-2 and TRBJ2-5; TRBD2 is a possible D gene (6 bases). V shed 4 bases and J shed 3 bases, with 15 bases lying between them. The CDR3 totals 15 residues. Per the germline V gene, CDR1 is SGHAT and CDR2 is FQNNGV. CDR3 region: CASSSGLLGKETQYF. DNA of the CDR3: TGTGCCAGCAGCTCAGGACTACTTGGGAAAGAGACCCAGTACTTC.

The sample holds many counts of this clonotype. The rearrangement links TRBV12-3 or TRBV12-4 to TRBJ1-5, with 10 bases aligning to TRBD1. The CDR3 has 15 amino acids. V lost 7 bases to trimming and J lost 6 bases; unmatched junction nucleotides: 9. The CDR3: CASNPTGGQGQPQHF. CDR3 nucleotide sequence: TGTGCCAGCAACCCGACAGGGGGCCAGGGTCAGCCCCAGCATTTT.

In its sample, this clonotype was seen many times. V is TRBV5-6 and J is TRBJ2-5; 9 bases are a match to TRBD2. CDR3 length: 14 residues. Germline V lookup: CDR1 SGHDT, CDR2 YYEEEE. Trimming cost V 4 bases and J 4 bases; bases outside gene matches: 5. The CDR3 bases are TGTGCCAGCAGCCTGCGGGGGGGCCTAGAGACCCAGTACTTC. Protein: CASSLRGGLETQYF.

This clonotype was seen many times. The chain is built from TRBV5-1 and TRBJ1-2; weak D call: TRBD1 (6 bases). Germline V CDR1 and CDR2: SGHRS, YFSETQ. The CDR3 runs to 15 residues. V was trimmed by 4 bases and J by 6 bases, leaving 19 bases between them. This CDR3 reads CASSLAWSGEDGYTF. The DNA of the CDR3 is TGCGCCAGCAGCCTAGCTTGGTCAGGGGAGGATGGCTACACCTTC.

This clonotype was seen ten or more times. V usage is TRBV6-5 and J usage is TRBJ2-1; D remains ambiguous. The CDR3 runs 16 residues. Germline CDR1 is MNHEY and CDR2 is SVGAGI. The V and J ends lost 0 bases and 4 bases respectively, with 13 bases between them. The CDR3 reads CASSYSTGQQYNEQFF. DNA for the CDR3: TGTGCCAGCAGTTACTCGACTGGGCAGCAGTACAATGAGCAGTTCTTC.

This clonotype was observed at least ten times. The V call is TRBV29-1, the J call TRBJ1-1; TRBD1 matches at 9 bases. Germline loops: CDR1 SQVTM, CDR2 ANQGSEA. The CDR3 sequence is 14 residues long. Trimming cost V 5 bases and J 3 bases; bases outside gene matches: 7. The CDR3 here is CSVFPGQGYTEAFF. CDR3 bases: TGCAGCGTTTTTCCGGGACAGGGATACACTGAAGCTTTCTTT.

The sample holds many counts of this clonotype. The chain carries TRBV6-6 and TRBJ1-2; D is ambiguous. The germline CDR1 and CDR2 sequences are MNHNY and SVGAGI (reference sequence). Between the trimmed V and J ends, which lost 8 bases and 4 bases, there was a span of 11 bases. The CDR3 length is 12 residues. The CDR3 DNA reads as TGTGCCAGCTCGGACGGAATCTATGGCTACACCTTC. It specifies CASSDGIYGYTF.

This clonotype was seen ten or more times. This chain links TRBV18 with TRBJ2-1, with unresolved D. The V end lost 3 bases, the J end lost 10 bases, and 7 bases lay between the germline ends. This CDR3 is 11 amino acids long. CDR1 is KGHSH and CDR2 is LQKENI in the germline V gene. The CDR3, as DNA: TGTGCCAGCTCACCCGCGACGGAGCAGTTCTTC. This gives the protein CASSPATEQFF. Based on the CDR3 plus reference TRBV18 and TRBJ2-1, the full variable domain is NAGVMQNPRHLVRRRGQEARLRCSPMKGHSHVYWYRQLPEEGLKFMVYLQKENIIDESGMPKERFSAEFPKEGPSILRIQQVVRGDSAAYFCASSPATEQFFGPGTRLTVL.

In its sample, this clonotype was seen many times. The chain links TRBV3-1 to TRBJ1-5; no reliable D call. Trimming shortened V by 1 base and J by 3 bases, and 4 bases separated the two germline ends. CDR1 and CDR2 (germline): LGHDT, YNNKEL (reference sequence). CDR3 size: 13 residues. Written as DNA, the CDR3 is TGTGCCAGCAGCCAAGGGCCCAATCAGCCCCAGCATTTT. This codes for CASSQGPNQPQHF.

This clonotype was detected many times. The rearrangement joins TRBV15 to TRBJ2-7; no clear D gene. The CDR3 totals 14 residues. Germline values: CDR1 LNHNV, CDR2 YYDKDF (reference sequence). V gave up 5 bases and J gave up 5 bases, with 16 bases separating them. CDR3: CATSPKKTGNEQYF. Written as DNA, the CDR3 is TGTGCCACCAGCCCAAAAAAAACTGGTAACGAGCAGTACTTC.

This clonotype was seen a handful of times. The V and J genes are TRBV9 and TRBJ2-5, with TRBD1 matching 7 bases. The CDR3 has 16 amino acids. Germline values: CDR1 SGDLS, CDR2 YYNGEE. The ends lost 3 bases at V and 5 bases at J; junction bases unmatched: 13. CDR3 coding DNA: TGTGCCAGCAGCGCCGACAGGGTGCGGTCGGGTGAGACCCAGTACTTC. Its protein is CASSADRVRSGETQYF.

This clonotype has at least ten counts. V is TRBV29-1 and J is TRBJ2-7; D is unclear. The V end lost 4 bases, the J end lost 0 bases, and 13 bases lay between the germline ends. CDR1 and CDR2 from the germline V gene are SQVTM and ANQGSEA. This CDR3 has 14 residues. In DNA form, the CDR3 reads TGCAGCGTTGCAGGTTGGGGAAGCTCCTACGAGCAGTACTTC. Its protein product is CSVAGWGSSYEQYF.

Comment on this clonotype: This may arise from a read error, as a much more abundant clone is one base away. The genes are TRBV28 and TRBJ2-1; tentative D call: TRBD2 (5 bases). In germline, CDR1 is MDHEN, CDR2 SYDVKM. CDR3 size: 16 residues. This chain's CDR3 is CASSSVSWEIHNDQFF. As DNA, the CDR3 is TGTGCCAGCAGTTCAGTTTCGTGGGAGATCCACAATGACCAGTTCTTC.

This clonotype was found many times. The chain has TRBV18 and TRBJ1-4; D is ambiguous. Germline CDR1 is KGHSH and CDR2 is LQKENI. V was pared by 2 bases and J by 6 bases, with 7 bases between. The CDR3 extends over 13 amino acids. CDR3 loop: CASSPGVDEKLFF. CDR3 coding DNA: TGTGCCAGCTCACCAGGGGTCGATGAAAAACTGTTTTTT.